A selection of T cell receptor beta chains follows, all from one sample in a study of blood T cell repertoires in COVID-19. The table came from immunoSEQ multiplex PCR; TCRdb's copy has only in-frame clones and leaves some out. The profile shows about 170,000 clones, approximately 90% of them singletons. The sample comprised peripheral blood. These receptors were obtained from a man between 60 and 70 years old with acute or convalescent COVID-19. Both conserved end residues are part of each CDR3. The D gene is left open where the match is weak. Expanded clones get a size class; other rows say once, few or many, or leave the size out.

abundance	v_gene	d_gene	j_gene	CDR3aa	CDR3nt
-	TRBV20-1	-	TRBJ1-2	CSASYSGSPYGYTF	TGCAGTGCTAGTTATAGCGGCTCGCCCTATGGCTACACCTTC
-	TRBV19	TRBD1	TRBJ2-7	CASSIGTGRFYEQYF	TGTGCCAGTAGTATAGGGACAGGGAGATTTTACGAGCAGTACTTC
-	TRBV27	TRBD2	TRBJ2-4	CASSPAAGWGKGYF	TGTGCCAGCAGTCCCGCAGCGGGGTGGGGTAAGGGTTACTTC
-	TRBV6-4	-	TRBJ2-1	CASSEAGLDEQFF	TGTGCCAGCAGTGAGGCAGGGCTGGATGAGCAGTTCTTC
-	TRBV7-9	-	TRBJ1-1	CASSLGVTNTEAFF	TGTGCCAGCAGCTTGGGAGTAACGAACACTGAAGCTTTCTTT
-	TRBV5-1	-	TRBJ2-5	CASAEGSQETQYF	TGCGCCAGCGCCGAGGGCTCACAGGAGACCCAGTACTTC
-	TRBV20-1	-	TRBJ2-4	CSASSVAKNIQYF	TGCAGTGCTAGTTCGGTTGCCAAAAACATTCAGTACTTC
-	TRBV7-8	TRBD1	TRBJ1-5	CASSLLDRGVNQPQHF	TGTGCCAGCAGCTTACTCGACAGGGGGGTCAACCAGCCCCAGCATTTT
-	TRBV6-5	-	TRBJ1-1	CASSYGTEAFF	TGTGCCAGCAGTTACGGGACAGAAGCTTTCTTT
-	TRBV19	-	TRBJ2-5	CASSPSGFQETQYF	TGTGCCAGTAGTCCCTCAGGGTTCCAAGAGACCCAGTACTTC
-	TRBV7-3	-	TRBJ1-2	CASSPGRGGFNYGYTF	TGTGCCAGCAGCCCGGGTAGGGGCGGTTTTAACTATGGCTACACCTTC
-	TRBV10-3	-	TRBJ2-6	CAISESIRGANVLTF	TGTGCCATCAGTGAATCAATACGGGGGGCCAACGTCCTGACTTTC
-	TRBV7-9	TRBD1	TRBJ1-4	CASSFRGQFNEKLFF	TGTGCCAGCAGCTTCCGGGGACAGTTTAATGAAAAACTGTTTTTT
-	TRBV7-3	TRBD2	TRBJ2-2	CASSFTAGGRTGELFF	TGTGCCAGCAGCTTTACAGCGGGAGGACGAACCGGGGAGCTGTTTTTT
-	TRBV7-9	-	TRBJ1-5	CASSPVMRDQPQHF	TGTGCCAGCAGCCCCGTAATGCGGGATCAGCCCCAGCATTTT
-	TRBV5-1	TRBD1	TRBJ1-2	CASSPGTGLYGYTF	TGCGCCAGCAGCCCCGGGACAGGGCTATATGGCTACACCTTC
-	TRBV2	-	TRBJ1-1	CASTTGNTEAFF	TGTGCCAGCACGACAGGGAACACTGAAGCTTTCTTT
once	TRBV5-1	-	TRBJ2-1	CASSKYTGNEQFF	TGCGCCAGCAGCAAATACACGGGAAATGAGCAGTTCTTC
-	TRBV5-5	TRBD1	TRBJ2-4	CASSSRTGGDIQYF	TGTGCCAGCAGCTCCCGGACAGGGGGAGACATTCAGTACTTC
-	TRBV14	TRBD1	TRBJ1-2	CASSRRTGSDGYTF	TGTGCCAGCAGCCGACGGACAGGGTCGGATGGCTACACCTTC
-	TRBV7-3	-	TRBJ2-3	CASSLTASAGTDTQYF	TGTGCCAGCAGCTTAACGGCTAGCGCTGGCACAGATACGCAGTATTTT
-	TRBV7-2	-	TRBJ2-4	CASSLARVQNIQYF	TGTGCCAGCAGCCTCGCCAGGGTCCAAAACATTCAGTACTTC
once	TRBV6-5	-	TRBJ2-3	CASSRDPGDTQYF	TGTGCCAGCAGTCGAGACCCGGGAGATACGCAGTATTTT
-	TRBV3-1/TRBV3-2	TRBD1	TRBJ1-2	CASSQDLTGEGYTF	TGTGCCAGCAGCCAAGATCTTACAGGGGAAGGCTACACCTTC
-	TRBV5-5	TRBD1	TRBJ2-7	CASSKGQGAYEQYF	TGTGCCAGCAGCAAAGGACAGGGGGCGTACGAGCAGTACTTC
-	TRBV5-4	TRBD1	TRBJ2-3	CASSLERQGRFTDTQYF	TGTGCCAGCAGCTTGGAAAGACAGGGGCGTTTCACAGATACGCAGTATTTT
-	TRBV10-3	-	TRBJ1-3	CAISEAVGSGNTIYF	TGTGCCATCAGTGAGGCTGTCGGCTCTGGAAACACCATATATTTT
-	TRBV5-1	TRBD2	TRBJ2-1	CASSTGTSGGAYYHQEQFF	TGCGCCAGCAGCACCGGGACTAGCGGGGGGGCTTACTACCATCAGGAGCAGTTCTTC
-	TRBV5-4	-	TRBJ2-2	CASSLMGLGELFF	TGTGCCAGCAGCTTAATGGGCCTCGGGGAGCTGTTTTTT
-	TRBV5-1	TRBD1	TRBJ2-5	CASSLVPTGMETQYF	TGCGCCAGCAGCTTGGTCCCGACAGGGATGGAGACCCAGTACTTC
-	TRBV7-9	-	TRBJ1-6	CASSHTGNSPLHF	TGTGCCAGCAGCCACACAGGGAACTCACCCCTCCACTTT
few	TRBV19	-	TRBJ2-3	CASSSGDTQYF	TGTGCCAGTAGTAGCGGTGATACGCAGTATTTT
-	TRBV11-3	-	TRBJ2-3	CASSSQSRVLDTQYF	TGTGCCAGCAGCTCACAGAGCAGGGTTTTAGATACGCAGTATTTT
-	TRBV3-1/TRBV3-2	TRBD2	TRBJ2-1	CASSQDRLAGGNCEQFF	TGTGCCAGCAGCCAAGATCGACTAGCGGGAGGAAACTGTGAGCAGTTCTTC
-	TRBV5-4	TRBD1	TRBJ2-7	CASRAGTADKYEQYF	TGTGCCAGCAGGGCCGGGACAGCGGATAAATACGAGCAGTACTTC
-	TRBV30	-	TRBJ1-2	CAWSDGTFPSNYGYTF	TGTGCCTGGAGTGACGGGACTTTTCCTTCTAACTATGGCTACACCTTC
-	TRBV7-2	-	TRBJ2-4	CASSLLGSRTTKNIQYF	TGTGCCAGCAGCCTACTCGGGTCGCGGACAACCAAAAACATTCAGTACTTC
-	TRBV30	-	TRBJ2-7	CAWSEIDEQYF	TGTGCCTGGAGTGAAATCGACGAGCAGTACTTC
-	TRBV19	TRBD1	TRBJ2-3	CASSILGTGGSSGLWFTDTQYF	TGTGCCAGTAGTATATTGGGGACAGGGGGTTCTTCAGGACTATGGTTCACAGATACGCAGTATTTT
-	TRBV18	TRBD1	TRBJ1-4	CASHRGEGEKLFF	TGTGCCAGTCACAGGGGTGAAGGTGAAAAACTGTTTTTT
-	TRBV18	-	TRBJ2-6	CASSLRGSSGANVLTF	TGTGCCAGCTCACTCCGGGGGAGCTCTGGGGCCAACGTCCTGACTTTC
-	TRBV3-1/TRBV3-2	TRBD2	TRBJ2-1	CASSQERTSGRVNEQFF	TGTGCCAGCAGCCAGGAACGGACTAGCGGGAGGGTGAATGAGCAGTTCTTC
-	TRBV12-3/TRBV12-4	TRBD1	TRBJ2-1	CASRTGGNEQFF	TGTGCCAGCAGAACAGGGGGGAATGAGCAGTTCTTC
-	TRBV9	-	TRBJ1-1	CASSGMAVNTEAFF	TGTGCCAGCAGCGGAATGGCGGTGAACACTGAAGCTTTCTTT